The T cell receptor beta chain under discussion was sequenced for a study of technical replicates of blood from a few donors. The assay was immunoSEQ multiplex PCR, and TCRdb's table has in-frame clones only and misses some. The sample holds tens of thousands of clones; about 95% are singletons and the top ten take approximately 0.35%. This clone was seen a single time. The CDR3 runs 15 residues. Germline V gene lookup returns CDR1 LNHDA and CDR2 SQIVND (reference sequence). With 7 bases removed from V and 2 bases from J, the gap between germline ends came to 15 bases. The chain couples TRBV19 to TRBJ1-5; D not resolved. Sequences were obtained from T cells isolated from PBMCs. This clonotype was obtained from a human donor in good health. CDR3 protein: CASNSLVMGNQPQHF. The CDR3 coding sequence is TGTGCCAGTAACTCTTTAGTGATGGGCAATCAGCCCCAGCATTTT.